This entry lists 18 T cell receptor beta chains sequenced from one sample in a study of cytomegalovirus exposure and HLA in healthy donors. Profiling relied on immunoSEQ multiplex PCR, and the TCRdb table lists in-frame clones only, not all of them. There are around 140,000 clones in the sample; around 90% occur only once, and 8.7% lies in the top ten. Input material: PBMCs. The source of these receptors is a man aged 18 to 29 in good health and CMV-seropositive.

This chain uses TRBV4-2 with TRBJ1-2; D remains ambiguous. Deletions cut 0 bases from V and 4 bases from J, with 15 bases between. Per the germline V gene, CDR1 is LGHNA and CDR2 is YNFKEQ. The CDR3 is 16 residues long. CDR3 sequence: CASSQDGNSRGYGYTF. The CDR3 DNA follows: TGTGCCAGCAGCCAAGATGGAAATTCCCGGGGCTATGGCTACACCTTC.

CDR3 sequence reads: CATSRDNRGTDTQYF. CDR3 nucleotides: TGTGCCACCAGCAGAGATAATCGGGGCACAGATACGCAGTATTTT. The chain carries TRBV15 and TRBJ2-3; D is undetermined. The CDR3 extends over 15 amino acids. Germline CDR1 is LNHNV and CDR2 is YYDKDF (reference sequence). Deletions cut 0 bases from V and 1 base from J, with 8 bases between.

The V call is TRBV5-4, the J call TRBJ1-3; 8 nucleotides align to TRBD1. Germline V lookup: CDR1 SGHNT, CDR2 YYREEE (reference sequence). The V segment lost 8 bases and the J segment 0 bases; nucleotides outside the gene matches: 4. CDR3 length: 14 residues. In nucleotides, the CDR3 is TGTGCCAGTGGACAGGGCGGCTCTGGAAACACCATATATTTT. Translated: CASGQGGSGNTIYF. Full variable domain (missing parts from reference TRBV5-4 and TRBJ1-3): ETGVTQSPTHLIKTRGQQVTLRCSSQSGHNTVSWYQQALGQGPQFIFQYYREEENGRGNFPPRFSGLQFPNYSSELNVNALELDDSALYLCASGQGGSGNTIYFGEGSWLTVV.

This CDR3 is CASSFLAGTSYNEQFF. The DNA for the CDR3 is TGTGCCAGCAGCTTCTTAGCGGGGACATCCTACAATGAGCAGTTCTTC. This chain uses TRBV9 with TRBJ2-1; 8 bases fit TRBD2. The CDR3 consists of 16 residues. V lost 4 bases and J lost 1; bases outside the gene matches: 7. Germline lookup yields CDR1 SGDLS and CDR2 YYNGEE.

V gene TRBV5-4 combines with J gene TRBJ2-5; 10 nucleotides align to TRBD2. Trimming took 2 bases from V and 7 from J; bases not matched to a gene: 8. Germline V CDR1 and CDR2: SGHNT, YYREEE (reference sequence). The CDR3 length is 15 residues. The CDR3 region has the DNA TGTGCCAGCAGCTTAGGCGGGACTAGCGATGGGACCCAGTACTTC. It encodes CASSLGGTSDGTQYF.

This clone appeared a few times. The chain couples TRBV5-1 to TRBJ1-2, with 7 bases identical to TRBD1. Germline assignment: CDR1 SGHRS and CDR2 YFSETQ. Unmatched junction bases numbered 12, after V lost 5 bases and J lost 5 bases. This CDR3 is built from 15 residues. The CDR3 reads CASRRGQVDDYGYTF. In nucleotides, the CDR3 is TGCGCCAGCAGACGCGGACAGGTTGACGATTATGGCTACACCTTC.

CDR3 DNA sequence: TGTGCCACCGCACAGGGGGCGCCAACTGAAGCTTTCTTT. This sequence encodes CATAQGAPTEAFF. V and J are TRBV19 and TRBJ1-1; 9 bases fit TRBD1. The CDR3 runs to 13 residues. The germline V gene has CDR1 LNHDA and CDR2 SQIVND (reference sequence). Trimming cost V 10 bases and J 5 bases; bases outside gene matches: 8.

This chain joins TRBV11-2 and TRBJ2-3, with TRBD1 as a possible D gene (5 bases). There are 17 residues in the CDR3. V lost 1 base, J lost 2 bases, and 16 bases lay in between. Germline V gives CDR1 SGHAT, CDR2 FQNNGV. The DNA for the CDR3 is TGTGCCAGCAGCTTAGCTGGTCAGGGTCCCTACACAGATACGCAGTATTTT. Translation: CASSLAGQGPYTDTQYF.

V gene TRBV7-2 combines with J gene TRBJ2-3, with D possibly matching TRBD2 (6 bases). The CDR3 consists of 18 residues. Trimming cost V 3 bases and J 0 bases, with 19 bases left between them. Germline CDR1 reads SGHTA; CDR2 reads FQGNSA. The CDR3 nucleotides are TGTGCCAGCAGCTTGATCGAGCTCCGCGGGATTAGCACAGATACGCAGTATTTT. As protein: CASSLIELRGISTDTQYF.

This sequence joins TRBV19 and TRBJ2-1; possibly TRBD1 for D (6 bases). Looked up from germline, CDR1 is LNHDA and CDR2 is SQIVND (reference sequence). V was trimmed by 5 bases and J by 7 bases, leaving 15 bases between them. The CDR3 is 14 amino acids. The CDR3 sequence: CASSPGQRGNEQFF. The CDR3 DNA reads TGTGCCAGTAGTCCCGGTCAAAGGGGGAATGAGCAGTTCTTC.

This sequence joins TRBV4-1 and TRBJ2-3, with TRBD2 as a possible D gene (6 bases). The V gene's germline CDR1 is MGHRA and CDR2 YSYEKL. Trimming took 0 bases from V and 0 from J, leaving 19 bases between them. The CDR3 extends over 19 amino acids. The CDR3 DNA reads TGCGCCAGCAGCCAAGATGGGGGGAGGAGGCTCACTAGCACAGATACGCAGTATTTT. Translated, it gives CASSQDGGRRLTSTDTQYF.

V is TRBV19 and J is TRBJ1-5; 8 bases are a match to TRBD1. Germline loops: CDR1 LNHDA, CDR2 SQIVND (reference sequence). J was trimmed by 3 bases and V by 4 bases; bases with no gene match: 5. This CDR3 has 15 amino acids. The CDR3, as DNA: TGTGCCAGTAGTACCCGGACAGGGCACAATCAGCCCCAGCATTTT. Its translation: CASSTRTGHNQPQHF. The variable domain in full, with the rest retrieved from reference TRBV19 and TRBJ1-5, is DGGITQSPKYLFRKEGQNVTLSCEQNLNHDAMYWYRQDPGQGLRLIYYSQIVNDFQKGDIAEGYSVSREKKESFPLTVTSAQKNPTAFYLCASSTRTGHNQPQHFGDGTRLSIL.

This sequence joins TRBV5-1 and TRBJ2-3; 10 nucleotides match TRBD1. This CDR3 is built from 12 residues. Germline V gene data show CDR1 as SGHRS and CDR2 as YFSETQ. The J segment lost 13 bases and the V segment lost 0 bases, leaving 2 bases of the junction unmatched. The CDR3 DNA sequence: TGCGCCAGCAGCTTGGCCGGGACAGGGGAGTATTTT. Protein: CASSLAGTGEYF.

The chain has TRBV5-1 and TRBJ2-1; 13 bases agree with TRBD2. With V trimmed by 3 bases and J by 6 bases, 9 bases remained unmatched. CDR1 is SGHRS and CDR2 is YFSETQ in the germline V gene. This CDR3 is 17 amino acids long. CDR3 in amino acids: CASSWRTSGSVLNEQFF. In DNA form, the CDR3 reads TGCGCCAGCAGCTGGCGGACTAGCGGGAGTGTCCTCAATGAGCAGTTCTTC.

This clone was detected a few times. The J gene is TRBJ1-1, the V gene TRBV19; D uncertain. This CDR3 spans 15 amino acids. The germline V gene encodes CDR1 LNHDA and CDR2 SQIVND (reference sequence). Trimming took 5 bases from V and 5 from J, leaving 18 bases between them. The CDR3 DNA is TGTGCCAGTAGTCAGCAGGCCTCAGATCGGACTGAAGCTTTCTTT. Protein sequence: CASSQQASDRTEAFF.

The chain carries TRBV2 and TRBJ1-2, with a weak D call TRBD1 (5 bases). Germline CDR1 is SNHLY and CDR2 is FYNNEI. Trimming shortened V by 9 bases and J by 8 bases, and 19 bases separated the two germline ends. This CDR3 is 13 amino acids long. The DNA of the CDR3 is TGTGCCAGTCAGTCGGGCAGGGCAAACGGCTACACCTTC. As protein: CASQSGRANGYTF.

The CDR3 here is CASSYPLAGGTDTQYF. The CDR3 bases are TGTGCCAGCAGCTACCCCCTAGCGGGAGGGACAGATACGCAGTATTTT. The rearrangement joins TRBV7-8 to TRBJ2-3; 12 bases match TRBD2. The CDR3 is 16 residues long. CDR1 and CDR2 from the germline V gene are SGHVS and FQNEAQ. V was pared by 4 bases and J by 3 bases, with 5 bases of the junction left unmatched.

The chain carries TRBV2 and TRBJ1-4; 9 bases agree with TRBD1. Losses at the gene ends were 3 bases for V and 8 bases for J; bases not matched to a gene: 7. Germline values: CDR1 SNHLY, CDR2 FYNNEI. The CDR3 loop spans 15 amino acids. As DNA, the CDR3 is TGTGCCAGCAGTGATGGGACAGGGCCACCCGAAAAACTGTTTTTT. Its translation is CASSDGTGPPEKLFF.